Below are 30 T cell receptor beta chains sequenced from a single sample in a study of tumor and adjacent non-tumor tissue in lung cancer. RNA was extracted from bulk tissue without any cell sorting. More than 3 cm separated this lung sample from the edge of the tumor. TCRbeta libraries were built with three rounds of nested PCR, modified from ARM-PCR. TCRdb reprocessed the multiplex PCR reads via MiXCR and lists one record per CDR3 protein. The repertoire includes about 43,000 distinct CDR3 sequences, 60% of them detected once, and roughly 44% sits in the top ten. Sequenced sample: distant non-tumor lung tissue. The receptors here all came from a man between 50 and 59 years old with non-small cell lung cancer.

Note on this clonotype: The junction departs from germline at one end; a sequencing error may be responsible. The chain employs TRBV5-4 and TRBJ2-7, with 7 bases identical to TRBD1. In germline, CDR1 is SGHNT, CDR2 YYREEE (reference sequence). This CDR3 comprises 14 residues. Here the CDR3 DNA reads TGTGCCAGCAGATTGGGGACGACAGGGAACAAGCAGTACTTC. Translated, it gives CASRLGTTGNKQYF.

Points on this clonotype: Because the CDR3 is missing its conserved closing phenylalanine or tryptophan, this is likely a read error. The rearrangement joins TRBV11-1 to TRBJ2-1; TRBD1 agrees at 10 bases. Germline CDR1 and CDR2: SGHAT and FQDESV (reference sequence). The CDR3 contains 17 residues. The CDR3 nucleotides read TGTGCCTGCAGCTCGGGACAGGGGAGCGACTCCTACAATGAGCAGTTCTCC. Its translation: CACSSGQGSDSYNEQFS.

Note on this clonotype: Germline is not matched at one junction end, which may reflect a read error. J is TRBJ2-3 and V is TRBV11-2; 7 bases line up with TRBD2. CDR1 and CDR2 (germline): SGHAT, FQNNGV. This CDR3 comprises 19 residues. CDR3: CASSLSSVAGLRGTDKQYF. The CDR3 nucleotides read TGTGCCAGCAGCTTATCTAGTGTGGCGGGACTACGAGGCACAGATAAGCAGTATTTT.

With regard to this clonotype: The CDR3 ends on some other residue instead of the conserved phenylalanine or tryptophan, so this is likely a read error. This chain links TRBV5-1 with TRBJ2-2; 8 bases line up with TRBD1. The CDR3 sequence is 14 residues long. Germline V lookup: CDR1 SGHRS, CDR2 YFSETQ. The CDR3 region has the DNA TGCGCCAGCAGCCGGACAGGGAACACTGGGGAGCTGTTTTCT. Protein: CASSRTGNTGELFS.

This clonotype was observed a few times. V is TRBV20-1 and J is TRBJ2-1; 8 bases match TRBD2. CDR1 is DFQATT and CDR2 is SNEGSKA in the germline V gene (reference sequence). The trim removed 6 bases at V and 5 bases at J, leaving 6 bases unmatched. The CDR3 is 13 amino acids. CDR3 protein: CSAEWTSHNEQFF. DNA for the CDR3: TGCAGTGCCGAGTGGACTAGCCACAATGAGCAGTTCTTC.

To note about this clonotype: This could be a read error, since a much larger clone is one nucleotide away. V is TRBV10-3 and J is TRBJ2-7; D is unclear. CDR1 and CDR2 (germline): ENHRY, SYGVKD. The CDR3 is 13 residues long. V was shortened by 7 bases and J by 0 bases, with 10 bases between the two germline ends. CDR3 coding DNA: TGTGCCATCATGGACCATAGCTCCTACGAGCAGTACTTC. It is translated as CAIMDHSSYEQYF.

A word on this clonotype: As the CDR3 is not closed by the conserved phenylalanine or tryptophan, this likely results from a read error. The chain carries TRBV13 and TRBJ2-7; 7 bases line up with TRBD2. Germline CDR1 PRHDT, CDR2 FYEKMQ (reference sequence). V shed 6 bases, J shed 2 bases, and the junction held 7 bases outside the gene matches. The CDR3 is made up of 14 amino acids. CDR3 in DNA: TGTGCCAGCAGTTTAAGGGCGGGAGCCTACGAGCAGTACCTC. It translates to CASSLRAGAYEQYL.

Concerning this clonotype itself: Just one base apart from a much larger clone, this may be a read error. The V gene is TRBV5-1, the J gene TRBJ2-2, with D possibly matching TRBD2 (6 bases). The CDR3 has 12 residues. CDR1 and CDR2 (germline): SGHRS, YFSETQ. The DNA for the CDR3 is TGCGCCAGCGGCGCCACGTCCGGGGGGCTGTTTTTT. Protein sequence: CASGATSGGLFF.

A remark on this clonotype: Because it lacks the conserved phenylalanine or tryptophan at the end, this CDR3 is likely a read error. This chain uses TRBV29-1 with TRBJ2-1, with D perhaps matching TRBD2 (6 bases). CDR3 size: 15 residues. Trimming left V 6 bases short and J 13 bases short, with 28 bases between. In germline, CDR1 is SQVTM, CDR2 ANQGSEA. The CDR3 protein is CSVELLARGQSEQFL. The DNA of the CDR3 is TGCAGCGTCGAACTTCTAGCGAGAGGGCAGAGTGAACAGTTCCTC.

A remark on this clonotype: A read error may explain this, as a much larger clone is one base away. The chain uses TRBV30 and TRBJ2-3; TRBD2 might be the D (6 bases). Germline V gives CDR1 GTSNPN, CDR2 SVGIG (reference sequence). The CDR3 loop spans 15 amino acids. V gave up 7 bases and J gave up 0 bases, with 17 bases separating them. CDR3 DNA sequence: TGTGCCTTGGGAATAAGCGGGTTGAGCACAGATACGCAGTATTTT. This gives the protein CALGISGLSTDTQYF.

The chain recombines TRBV18 with TRBJ2-3, with 8 bases fitting TRBD2. The CDR3 length is 17 residues. After removal of 4 bases from V and 3 bases from J, the junction contained 12 bases not matched to a gene. Germline V lookup: CDR1 KGHSH, CDR2 LQKENI. This CDR3 reads CASSLQGSGSWTDTQYF. The CDR3 coding sequence is TGTGCCAGCTCACTCCAGGGCAGCGGGAGTTGGACAGATACGCAGTATTTT.

Remarks on this clonotype: Since the CDR3 does not end with the conserved phenylalanine or tryptophan, this likely comes from a read error. The chain carries TRBV11-2 and TRBJ2-4; 8 positions match TRBD1. CDR3 length: 17 amino acids. Germline CDR1 SGHAT, CDR2 FQNNGV. With 5 bases clipped from V and 0 bases from J, the junction kept 9 bases outside the gene matches. Here the CDR3 reads CASSASSRGLAKNIQYM. CDR3 DNA: TGTGCCAGCAGCGCCTCTAGCAGGGGGCTAGCCAAAAACATTCAGTACATG.

A note on this clonotype: One end of the junction varies from germline; a read error may be responsible. The gene calls are TRBV4-2 and TRBJ2-3, with 11 bases lining up with TRBD2. This CDR3 is built from 19 residues. The germline V gene has CDR1 LGHNA and CDR2 YNFKEQ. CDR3: CASSQDVPMGSGGADTHYF. CDR3 bases: TGTGCCAGCAGCCAAGATGTCCCCATGGGTAGCGGGGGGGCAGATACGCACTATTTT.

With respect to this clonotype: A single base separates this from a much larger clone, so it may be a read error. This chain uses TRBV5-5 with TRBJ1-1; unclear D gene. The CDR3 contains 13 residues. Germline V gene lookup returns CDR1 SGHKS and CDR2 YYEKEE (reference sequence). The CDR3, as DNA: TGTGTCAGCAGCTTGGATCTGAACACTGAAGCTTTCTTT. Translating it yields CVSSLDLNTEAFF.

V gene TRBV28 combines with J gene TRBJ2-1; D is possibly TRBD1 (5 bases). V was trimmed by 8 bases and J by 5 bases, leaving 13 bases between them. Germline lookup yields CDR1 MDHEN and CDR2 SYDVKM. The CDR3 has 13 amino acids. This CDR3 is CASRQGNHNEQFF. CDR3 nucleotide sequence: TGTGCCAGCCGCCAGGGTAACCACAATGAGCAGTTCTTC. Based on the CDR3 plus reference TRBV28 and TRBJ2-1, the full variable domain is DVKVTQSSRYLVKRTGEKVFLECVQDMDHENMFWYRQDPGLGLRLIYFSYDVKMKEKGDIPEGYSVSREKKERFSLILESASTNQTSMYLCASRQGNHNEQFFGPGTRLTVL.

The genes are TRBV29-1 and TRBJ2-1; TRBD2 matches 7 bases. Germline values: CDR1 SQVTM, CDR2 ANQGSEA. The CDR3 is made up of 15 amino acids. With V trimmed by 6 bases and J by 7 bases, 15 bases remained unmatched. The CDR3 sequence is CSVELLALGQNEQFF. The CDR3 nucleotides are TGCAGCGTCGAACTACTAGCGCTAGGGCAGAATGAGCAGTTCTTC.

This clonotype was seen a few times. The chain recombines TRBV28 with TRBJ1-1; D may be TRBD1 (5 bases). CDR3 length: 14 amino acids. The V end was cut by 5 bases, the J end by 6 bases, with 16 bases between. Germline V gene sequence: CDR1 MDHEN, CDR2 SYDVKM. CDR3: CASSPLSTGAEAFF. The CDR3 DNA reads TGTGCCAGCAGTCCGCTTAGCACGGGGGCTGAAGCTTTCTTT. Based on the CDR3 plus reference TRBV28 and TRBJ1-1, the full variable domain is DVKVTQSSRYLVKRTGEKVFLECVQDMDHENMFWYRQDPGLGLRLIYFSYDVKMKEKGDIPEGYSVSREKKERFSLILESASTNQTSMYLCASSPLSTGAEAFFGQGTRLTVV.

This clonotype has more than one count but fewer than ten. This may come from a read error, since a much larger clone is one base off. This chain connects TRBV10-3 to TRBJ2-1; 7 bases align to TRBD2. The CDR3 has 16 residues. The germline V gene has CDR1 ENHRY and CDR2 SYGVKD. The DNA of the CDR3 is TGTGGCATCAGTGACTCAGCGGGGAGCTCCTACAATGAGCAGTTCTTC. Protein: CGISDSAGSSYNEQFF.

A note on this clonotype: The germline gene is not matched at one end of the junction; a read error may be the cause. This chain connects TRBV12-3 or TRBV12-4 to TRBJ2-1; D call uncertain. The CDR3 contains 11 residues. CDR3 in amino acids: CASSPKNEQSF. The CDR3 DNA sequence: TGTGCCAGCAGTCCTAAGAATGAGCAGTCCTTC.

On this clonotype: This could be a read error, since a much larger clone is one nucleotide away. The V call is TRBV7-9, the J call TRBJ1-1, with 8 positions matching TRBD1. Germline V lookup: CDR1 SEHNR, CDR2 FQNEAQ (reference sequence). This CDR3 has 12 residues. CDR3 sequence: CASSPGGSEVIF. Written as DNA, the CDR3 is TGTGCCAGCAGCCCAGGGGGCAGCGAAGTTATCTTT.

As regards this clonotype: Likely a read error: the CDR3 ends without its conserved phenylalanine or tryptophan. The chain recombines TRBV11-1 with TRBJ2-7, with a tentative D call TRBD1 (6 bases). Looked up from germline, CDR1 is SGHAT and CDR2 is FQDESV (reference sequence). CDR3 length: 13 amino acids. Trimming shortened V by 6 bases and J by 6 bases, and 15 bases separated the two germline ends. The CDR3, as DNA: TGTGCCAGCAGGACGACAGGTGTCTGCGAGCAGTACCAC. Amino acid sequence: CASRTTGVCEQYH.

The chain combines TRBV12-3 or TRBV12-4 with TRBJ1-4; D perhaps matches TRBD1 (5 bases). The length of the CDR3 is 14 residues. CDR3 nucleotide sequence: TGTAGCAGCAGTTCGGGACGTAGTAATGAAAAACTGTTTTTT. It specifies CSSSSGRSNEKLFF.

This clonotype was recorded a few times. The rearrangement joins TRBV30 to TRBJ1-4; tentative D call: TRBD1 (6 bases). The CDR3 consists of 15 residues. Between the trimmed V and J ends, which lost 0 bases and 6 bases, there was a span of 14 bases. CDR1 and CDR2 from the germline V gene are GTSNPN and SVGIG (reference sequence). Written as DNA, the CDR3 is TGTGCCTGGAGTGTGATCGGGGGCCAGGATGAAAAACTGTTTTTT. This codes for CAWSVIGGQDEKLFF. Complete variable domain (other parts from reference TRBV30 and TRBJ1-4): SQTIHQWPATLVQPVGSPLSLECTVEGTSNPNLYWYRQAAGRGLQLLFYSVGIGQISSEVPQNLSASRPQDRQFILSSKKLLLSDSGFYLCAWSVIGGQDEKLFFGSGTQLSVL.

Only one count was recorded for this clonotype. Mismatch with germline at one junction end may stem from a read error. The chain links TRBV4-1 to TRBJ2-7; D ambiguous. Per the germline V gene, CDR1 is MGHRA and CDR2 is YSYEKL. The CDR3 spans 11 residues. The CDR3 is CVSSLHGEQYF. DNA for the CDR3: TGCGTCAGCAGCCTTCATGGTGAACAGTACTTC.

Regarding this clonotype: An end of the junction differs from the germline gene, which may be a read error. The V and J genes are TRBV10-3 and TRBJ2-7; D not certain. This CDR3 has 13 amino acids. Germline V gives CDR1 ENHRY, CDR2 SYGVKD. The DNA of the CDR3 is TGTGCCATCACTGTTAACAGAGCCTATGAGCAGTACTTC. Protein: CAITVNRAYEQYF.

Of note for this clonotype: One end of the junction is discordant with germline, which a read error may explain. The chain recombines TRBV4-2 with TRBJ2-1; D possibly corresponds to TRBD2 (6 bases). Germline CDR1 reads LGHNA; CDR2 reads YNFKEQ. The CDR3 loop spans 16 amino acids. The CDR3 nucleotides are TGTGCCAGCAGCCACGGGAAGGTAGCGGCTCACAATGAGCACTTGTTC. Residues: CASSHGKVAAHNEHLF.

A remark on this clonotype: A much larger clonotype is one base distant, so this may be a read error. The CDR3 sequence: CASSFSGARESQHF. The CDR3 nucleotides are TGTGCCAGCAGCTTCTCAGGGGCCCGTGAGTCCCAGCATTTT. The genes are TRBV7-8 and TRBJ1-5; TRBD1 is a possible D gene (6 bases). Germline CDR1 is SGHVS and CDR2 is FQNEAQ. V dropped 3 bases and J dropped 11 bases, with 17 bases sitting between them. The CDR3 extends over 14 amino acids.

The CDR3 nucleotides read TGTGCCAGCAGTTTATTTTTCTATGAGCAGTACTTC. This gives the protein CASSLFFYEQYF. The chain recombines TRBV12-3 or TRBV12-4 with TRBJ2-7; D uncertain. V was pared by 2 bases and J by 7 bases, with 9 bases between. The CDR3 covers 12 residues.

This clonotype has at least ten counts. The chain links TRBV4-1 to TRBJ2-7, with TRBD2 identical over 8 bases. V shed 3 bases and J 2 bases; nucleotides not matched to a gene: 6. This CDR3 comprises 15 residues. The germline gives CDR1 MGHRA, CDR2 YSYEKL. CDR3 DNA sequence: TGCGCCAGCAGCCAGTATAGCGGGGTCACCTACGAGCAGTACTTC. It yields the protein CASSQYSGVTYEQYF.

This clonotype occurred many times. This chain uses TRBV7-9 with TRBJ2-2; 11 nucleotides match TRBD2. This CDR3 region has 16 residues. The ends lost 5 bases at V and 2 bases at J; junction bases unmatched: 4. Germline CDR1 SEHNR, CDR2 FQNEAQ (reference sequence). The CDR3 region has the DNA TGTGCCAGCAGCCCCGGACTAGCGGGCAACACCGGGGAGCTGTTTTTT. Its protein product is CASSPGLAGNTGELFF. Full variable domain (missing parts from reference TRBV7-9 and TRBJ2-2): DTGVSQNPRHKITKRGQNVTFRCDPISEHNRLYWYRQTLGQGPEFLTYFQNEAQLEKSRLLSDRFSAERPKGSFSTLEIQRTEQGDSAMYLCASSPGLAGNTGELFFGEGSRLTVL.